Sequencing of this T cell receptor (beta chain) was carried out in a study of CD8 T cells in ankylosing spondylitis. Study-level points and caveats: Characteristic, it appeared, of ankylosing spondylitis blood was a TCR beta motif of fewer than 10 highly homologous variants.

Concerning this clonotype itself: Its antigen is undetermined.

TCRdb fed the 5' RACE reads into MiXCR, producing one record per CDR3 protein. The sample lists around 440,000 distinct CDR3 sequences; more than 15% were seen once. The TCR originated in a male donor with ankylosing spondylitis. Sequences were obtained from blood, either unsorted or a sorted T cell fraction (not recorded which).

The CDR3 DNA reads as TGTGCCAGCTCCTCCAGGGTGGGGGCGAAGACCCAGTACTTC. It is translated as CASSSRVGAKTQYF. The chain employs TRBV27 and TRBJ2-5; a possible D gene is TRBD1 (6 bases). Germline values: CDR1 MNHEY, CDR2 SMNVEV (reference sequence). Trimming took 8 bases from V and 6 from J, leaving 19 bases between them. The CDR3 spans 14 residues.